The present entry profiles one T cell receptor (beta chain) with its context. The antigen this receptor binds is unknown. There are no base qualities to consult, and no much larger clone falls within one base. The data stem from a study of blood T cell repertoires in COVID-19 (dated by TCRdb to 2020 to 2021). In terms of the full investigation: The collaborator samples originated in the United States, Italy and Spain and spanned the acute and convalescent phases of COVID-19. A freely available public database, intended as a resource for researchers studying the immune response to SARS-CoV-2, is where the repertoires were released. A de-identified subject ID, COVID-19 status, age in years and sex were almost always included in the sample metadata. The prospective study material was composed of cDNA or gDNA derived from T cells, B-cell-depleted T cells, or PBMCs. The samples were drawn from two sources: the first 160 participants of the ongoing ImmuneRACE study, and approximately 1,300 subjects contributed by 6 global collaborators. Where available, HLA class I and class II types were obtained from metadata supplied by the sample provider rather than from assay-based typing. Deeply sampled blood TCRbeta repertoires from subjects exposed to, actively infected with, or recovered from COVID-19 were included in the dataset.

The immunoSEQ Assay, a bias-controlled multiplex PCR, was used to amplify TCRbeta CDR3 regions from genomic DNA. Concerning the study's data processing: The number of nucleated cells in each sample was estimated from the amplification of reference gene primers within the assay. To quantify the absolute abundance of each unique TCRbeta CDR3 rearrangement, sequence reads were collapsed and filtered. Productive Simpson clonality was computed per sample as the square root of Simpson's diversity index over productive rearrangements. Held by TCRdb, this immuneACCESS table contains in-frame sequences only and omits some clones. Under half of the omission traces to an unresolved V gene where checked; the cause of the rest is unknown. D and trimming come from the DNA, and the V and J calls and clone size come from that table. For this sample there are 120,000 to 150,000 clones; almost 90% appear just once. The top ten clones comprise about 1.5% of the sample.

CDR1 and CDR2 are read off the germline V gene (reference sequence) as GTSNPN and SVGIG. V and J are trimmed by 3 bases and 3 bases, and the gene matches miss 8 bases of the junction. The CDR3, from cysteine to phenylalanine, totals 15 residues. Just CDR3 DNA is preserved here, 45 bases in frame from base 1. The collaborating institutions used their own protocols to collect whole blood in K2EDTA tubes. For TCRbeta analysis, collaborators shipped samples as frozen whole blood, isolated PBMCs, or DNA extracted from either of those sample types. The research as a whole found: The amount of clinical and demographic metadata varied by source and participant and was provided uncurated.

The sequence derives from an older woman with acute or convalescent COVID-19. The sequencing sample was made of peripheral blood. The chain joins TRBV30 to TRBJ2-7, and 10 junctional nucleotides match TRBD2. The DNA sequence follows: TGTGCCTGGAGGGGACCTAGCGGGGGTTACTACGAGCAGTACTTC. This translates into CAWRGPSGGYYEQYF.